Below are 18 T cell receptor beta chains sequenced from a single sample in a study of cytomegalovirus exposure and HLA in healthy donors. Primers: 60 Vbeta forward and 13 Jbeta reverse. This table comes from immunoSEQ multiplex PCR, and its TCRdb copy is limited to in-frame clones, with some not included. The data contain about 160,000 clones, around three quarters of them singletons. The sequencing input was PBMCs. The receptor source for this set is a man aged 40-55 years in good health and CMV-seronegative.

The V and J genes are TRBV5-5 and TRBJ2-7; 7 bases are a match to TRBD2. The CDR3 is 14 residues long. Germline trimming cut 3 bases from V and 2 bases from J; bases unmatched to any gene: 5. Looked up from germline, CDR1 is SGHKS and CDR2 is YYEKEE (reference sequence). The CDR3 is CASSSPAGAYEQYF. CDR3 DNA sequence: TGTGCCAGCAGCTCCCCCGCGGGGGCCTACGAGCAGTACTTC.

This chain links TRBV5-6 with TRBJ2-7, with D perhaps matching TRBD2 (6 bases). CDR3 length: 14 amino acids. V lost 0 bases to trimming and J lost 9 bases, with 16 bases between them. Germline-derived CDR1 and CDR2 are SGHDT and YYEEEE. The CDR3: CASSLAGGEGSQYF. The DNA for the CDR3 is TGTGCCAGCAGCTTGGCCGGCGGGGAAGGATCGCAGTACTTC.

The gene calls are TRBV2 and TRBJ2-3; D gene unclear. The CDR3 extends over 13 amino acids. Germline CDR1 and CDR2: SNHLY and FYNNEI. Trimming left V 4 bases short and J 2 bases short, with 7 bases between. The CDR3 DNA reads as TGTGCCAGCAGTGGTGTCGTCACAGATACGCAGTATTTT. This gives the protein CASSGVVTDTQYF.

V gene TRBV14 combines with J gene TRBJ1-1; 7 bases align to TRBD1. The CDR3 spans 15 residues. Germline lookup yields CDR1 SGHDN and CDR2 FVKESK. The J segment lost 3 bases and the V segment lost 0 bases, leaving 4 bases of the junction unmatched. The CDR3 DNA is TGTGCCAGCAGCCAAGAACGACAGGGCTACACTGAAGCTTTCTTT. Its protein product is CASSQERQGYTEAFF.

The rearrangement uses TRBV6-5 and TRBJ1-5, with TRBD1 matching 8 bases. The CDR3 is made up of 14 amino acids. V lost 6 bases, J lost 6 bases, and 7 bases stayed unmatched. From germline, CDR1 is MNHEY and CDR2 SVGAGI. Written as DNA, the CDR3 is TGTGCCAGCAGCCTCGACAGGGGAGGTCAGCCCCAGCATTTT. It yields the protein CASSLDRGGQPQHF.

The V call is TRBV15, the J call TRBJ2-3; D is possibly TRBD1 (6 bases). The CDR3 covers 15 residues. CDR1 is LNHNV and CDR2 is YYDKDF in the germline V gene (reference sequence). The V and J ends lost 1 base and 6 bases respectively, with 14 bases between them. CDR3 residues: CATSRGQAAPDTQYF. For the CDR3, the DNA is TGTGCCACCAGCAGAGGACAGGCGGCTCCGGATACGCAGTATTTT.

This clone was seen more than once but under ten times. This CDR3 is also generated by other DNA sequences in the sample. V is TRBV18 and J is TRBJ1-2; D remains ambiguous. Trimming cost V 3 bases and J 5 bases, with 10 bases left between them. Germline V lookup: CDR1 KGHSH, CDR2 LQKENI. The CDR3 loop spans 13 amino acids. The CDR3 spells CASSPGQSYGYTF. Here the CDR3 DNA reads TGTGCCAGCTCACCTGGGCAGTCATATGGCTACACCTTC.

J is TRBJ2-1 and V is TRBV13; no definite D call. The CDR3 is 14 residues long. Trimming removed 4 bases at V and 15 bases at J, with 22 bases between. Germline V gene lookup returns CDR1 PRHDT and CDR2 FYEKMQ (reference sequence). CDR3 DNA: TGTGCCAGCAGCTCCCCCCTGGGTCTCACTAACCCGTTCTTC. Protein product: CASSSPLGLTNPFF.

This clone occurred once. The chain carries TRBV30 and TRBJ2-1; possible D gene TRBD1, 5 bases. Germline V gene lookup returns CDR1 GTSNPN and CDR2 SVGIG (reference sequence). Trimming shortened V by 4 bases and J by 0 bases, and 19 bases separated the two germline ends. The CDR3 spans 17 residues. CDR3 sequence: CAWNRPQGSGSYNEQFF. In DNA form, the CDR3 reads TGTGCCTGGAACCGCCCCCAGGGATCTGGCTCCTACAATGAGCAGTTCTTC.

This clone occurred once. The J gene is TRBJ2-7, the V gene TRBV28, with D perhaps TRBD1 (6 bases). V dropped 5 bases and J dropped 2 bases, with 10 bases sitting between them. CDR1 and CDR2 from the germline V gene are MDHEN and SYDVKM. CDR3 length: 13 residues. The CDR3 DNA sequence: TGTGCCAGCAGTCGGACAGCTACCTACGAGCAGTACTTC. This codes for CASSRTATYEQYF.

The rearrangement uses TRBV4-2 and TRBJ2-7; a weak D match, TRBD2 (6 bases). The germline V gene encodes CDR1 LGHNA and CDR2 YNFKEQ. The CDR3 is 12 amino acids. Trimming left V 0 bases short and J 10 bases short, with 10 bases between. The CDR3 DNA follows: TGTGCCAGCAGCCAAGAGGCCGGGAGACAGTACTTC. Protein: CASSQEAGRQYF.

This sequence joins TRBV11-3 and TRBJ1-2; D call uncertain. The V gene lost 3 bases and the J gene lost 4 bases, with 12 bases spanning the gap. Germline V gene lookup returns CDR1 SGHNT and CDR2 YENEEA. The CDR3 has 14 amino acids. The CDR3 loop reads CASSFETAGYGYTF. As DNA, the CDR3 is TGTGCCAGCAGCTTTGAGACCGCGGGCTATGGCTACACCTTC.

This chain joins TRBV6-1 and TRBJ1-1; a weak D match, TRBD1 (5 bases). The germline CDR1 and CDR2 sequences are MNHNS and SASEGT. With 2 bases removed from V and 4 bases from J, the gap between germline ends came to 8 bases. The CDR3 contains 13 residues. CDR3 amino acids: CASSEYGGTEAFF. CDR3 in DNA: TGTGCCAGCAGTGAATACGGGGGCACTGAAGCTTTCTTT.

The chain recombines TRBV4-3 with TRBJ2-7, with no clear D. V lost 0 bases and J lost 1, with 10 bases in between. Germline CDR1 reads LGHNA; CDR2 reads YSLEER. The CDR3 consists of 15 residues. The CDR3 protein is CASSQDSARSYEQYF. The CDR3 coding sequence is TGCGCCAGCAGCCAAGATAGTGCCAGGTCCTACGAGCAGTACTTC.

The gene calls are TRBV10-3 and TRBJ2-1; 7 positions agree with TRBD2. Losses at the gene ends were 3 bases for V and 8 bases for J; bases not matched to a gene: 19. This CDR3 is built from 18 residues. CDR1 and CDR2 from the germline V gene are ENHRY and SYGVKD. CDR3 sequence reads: CAISELSRREKKGDEQFF. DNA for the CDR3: TGTGCCATCAGTGAACTAAGTCGGCGGGAGAAGAAAGGCGATGAGCAGTTCTTC.

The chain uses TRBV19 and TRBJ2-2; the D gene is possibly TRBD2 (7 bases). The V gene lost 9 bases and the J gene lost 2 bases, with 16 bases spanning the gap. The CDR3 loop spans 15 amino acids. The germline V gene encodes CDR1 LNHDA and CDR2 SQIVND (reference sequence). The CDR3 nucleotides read TGTGCCAGCCGAGGGGGGGGTTTCAACACCGGGGAGCTGTTTTTT. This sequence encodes CASRGGGFNTGELFF.

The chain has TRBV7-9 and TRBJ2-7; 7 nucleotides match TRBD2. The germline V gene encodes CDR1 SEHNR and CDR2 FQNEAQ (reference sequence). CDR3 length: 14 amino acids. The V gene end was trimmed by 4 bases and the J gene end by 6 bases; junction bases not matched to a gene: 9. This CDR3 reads CASSSVAPGGEQYF. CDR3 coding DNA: TGTGCCAGCAGCTCAGTCGCCCCGGGGGGCGAGCAGTACTTC.

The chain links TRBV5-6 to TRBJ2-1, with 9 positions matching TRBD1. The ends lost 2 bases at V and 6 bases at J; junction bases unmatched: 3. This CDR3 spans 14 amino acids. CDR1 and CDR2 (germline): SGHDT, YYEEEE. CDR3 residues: CASSFLQGANEQFF. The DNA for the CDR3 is TGTGCCAGCAGCTTCCTACAGGGGGCCAATGAGCAGTTCTTC.